This T cell receptor (beta chain) appears in the sequencing data of a study of blood T cell repertoires in COVID-19. Study-level background: Italy, Spain and the United States were the sources of the convalescent and acute COVID-19 samples. The cDNA or gDNA used as material had been derived from T cells, B-cell-depleted T cells, or PBMCs.

J was trimmed by 3 bases and V by 6 bases; bases with no gene match: 12. The CDR3 covers 16 residues. The germline V gene has CDR1 SNHLY and CDR2 FYNNEI. Original methodology: Amplification of reference gene primers provided the estimated nucleated cell counts. The method was immunoSEQ multiplex PCR; TCRdb's version includes in-frame clones alone and lacks a portion of them. Clone size and the V and J calls come from that table; the DNA yielded D and trimming. This table holds under 350,000 clones, 80% to 90% found once. The TCR was taken from a man aged 40-49 years with acute or convalescent COVID-19. Sequencing was done on a sample of peripheral blood. The chain carries TRBV2 and TRBJ2-7, with 9 positions matching TRBD1. In nucleotides, the CDR3 is TGTGCCAGCAGGGACAGGGGTCGAAAGGCGGACTACGAGCAGTACTTC. It specifies CASRDRGRKADYEQYF.